The 15 T cell receptor beta chains reported below all come from one sample, sequenced in a study of T cells in Graves' hyperthyroidism and ophthalmopathy. Amplified TCR beta CDR3 regions derived from RNA transcripts. First-round RT-PCR of the TCR CDR3 relied on the HTBI primer set. TCRdb re-analysed the multiplex PCR reads in MiXCR, keeping a single row per CDR3 protein. The data show approximately 510,000 distinct CDR3 sequences, with about 46% seen just once and around 47% held by the top ten. What was sequenced was peripheral blood or thyroid tissue (not recorded which). These TCRs come from an adult woman with Graves' disease, either hyperthyroidism or ophthalmopathy (not recorded which).

This clonotype was picked up many times. The chain is built from TRBV4-3 and TRBJ2-7; TRBD1 aligns across 8 bases. The V segment lost 5 bases and the J segment 6 bases; nucleotides outside the gene matches: 12. Germline assignment: CDR1 LGHNA and CDR2 YSLEER. The CDR3 is 15 residues long. DNA for the CDR3: TGCGCCAGCAGCGACATCGGACAGGGATTAGCCGAGCAGTACTTC. Encoded protein: CASSDIGQGLAEQYF.

The rearrangement links TRBV7-2 to TRBJ1-5; weak D call: TRBD1 (6 bases). The germline V and J ends were trimmed by 3 bases and 5 bases, with 11 bases remaining between them. The CDR3 has 14 residues. The V gene's germline CDR1 is SGHTA and CDR2 FQGNSA. This CDR3 is CASSLTYRDQPQHF. For the CDR3, the DNA is TGTGCCAGCAGCTTGACCTACAGGGATCAGCCCCAGCATTTT.

The chain links TRBV2 to TRBJ1-2, with D perhaps TRBD1 (6 bases). V lost 6 bases, J lost 4 bases, and 12 bases lay in between. The germline CDR1 and CDR2 sequences are SNHLY and FYNNEI. The CDR3 covers 13 residues. The CDR3 DNA sequence: TGTGCCAGCAGAGGGACAAGGGGCTATGGCTACACCTTC. This translates into CASRGTRGYGYTF.

This clonotype was seen at least ten times. The CDR3 is CAISDQGNYGYTF. The CDR3 DNA reads as TGTGCCATCAGTGACCAGGGGAACTATGGCTACACCTTC. This rearrangement joins TRBV10-3 to TRBJ1-2; weak D call: TRBD1 (6 bases). CDR1 is ENHRY and CDR2 is SYGVKD in the germline V gene. This CDR3 has 13 residues. Trimming took 3 bases from V and 2 from J, leaving 7 bases between them.

V gene TRBV9 combines with J gene TRBJ2-7; D unresolved. Germline CDR1 is SGDLS and CDR2 is YYNGEE. V was pared by 0 bases and J by 4 bases, with 17 bases between. The CDR3 has 16 amino acids. This CDR3 reads CASSVEALTFLYEQYF. CDR3 nucleotide sequence: TGTGCCAGCAGCGTAGAGGCTCTCACATTTTTATACGAGCAGTACTTC.

This clonotype was found many times. V and J are TRBV11-3 and TRBJ2-2; 8 positions match TRBD2. CDR1 SGHNT and CDR2 YENEEA come from the germline V gene. The CDR3 contains 15 residues. The J segment lost 1 base and the V segment lost 5 bases, leaving 3 bases of the junction unmatched. CDR3 protein: CASSPLAVNTGELFF. CDR3 DNA sequence: TGTGCCAGCAGCCCACTAGCGGTGAACACCGGGGAGCTGTTTTTT.

V gene TRBV2 combines with J gene TRBJ1-1, with TRBD1 as a possible D gene (6 bases). Trimming took 5 bases from V and 1 from J, leaving 14 bases between them. Germline assignment: CDR1 SNHLY and CDR2 FYNNEI. The CDR3 is 15 amino acids. CDR3 DNA sequence: TGTGCCAGCAGTAACCGGGACAAAGGGAACACTGAAGCTTTCTTT. Its translation: CASSNRDKGNTEAFF.

The table lists this clonotype with a count of one. The V call is TRBV7-9, the J call TRBJ2-5; 7 bases map to TRBD1. Germline lookup yields CDR1 SEHNR and CDR2 FQNEAQ (reference sequence). The CDR3 spans 16 residues. Trimming cost V 5 bases and J 5 bases; bases outside gene matches: 14. CDR3: CASSHNLNRGRETQYF. The CDR3 DNA reads TGTGCCAGCAGCCACAACCTTAACAGGGGACGGGAGACCCAGTACTTC.

This clonotype was recorded at least ten times. The V call is TRBV20-1, the J call TRBJ1-1; possible D gene TRBD1, 6 bases. There are 12 residues in the CDR3. Trimming took off 2 bases at V and 6 bases at J, with 10 bases between the two ends. Germline values: CDR1 DFQATT, CDR2 SNEGSKA (reference sequence). The CDR3 protein is CSARQGMAEAFF. The CDR3 bases are TGCAGTGCTAGACAGGGGATGGCTGAAGCTTTCTTT.

This chain joins TRBV15 and TRBJ1-1; D may be TRBD1 (6 bases). The CDR3 is 16 amino acids. Trimming removed 5 bases from V and 3 bases from J, with 19 bases in between. Germline-derived CDR1 and CDR2 are LNHNV and YYDKDF (reference sequence). Written as DNA, the CDR3 is TGTGCCACCAGCCTACCCAGCACAGGGATCGACACTGAAGCTTTCTTT. Protein product: CATSLPSTGIDTEAFF. The full variable domain, completed using reference TRBV15 and TRBJ1-1, is DAMVIQNPRYQVTQFGKPVTLSCSQTLNHNVMYWYQQKSSQAPKLLFHYYDKDFNNEADTPDNFQSRRPNTSFCFLDIRSPGLGDTAMYLCATSLPSTGIDTEAFFGQGTRLTVV.

The table lists this clonotype with a few counts. The V and J genes are TRBV29-1 and TRBJ1-2; D is uncertain. Germline assignment: CDR1 SQVTM and CDR2 ANQGSEA. Trimming removed 4 bases from V and 2 bases from J, with 5 bases in between. This CDR3 is built from 11 residues. CDR3 DNA: TGCAGCGTTGTAGCGAACTATGGCTACACCTTC. Its protein is CSVVANYGYTF.

The CDR3: CAWRVTGSGNTIYF. DNA of the CDR3: TGTGCCTGGAGGGTGACGGGCTCTGGAAACACCATATATTTT. The chain couples TRBV30 to TRBJ1-3, with D hard to call. The V end lost 3 bases, the J end lost 0 bases, and 9 bases lay between the germline ends. CDR3 size: 14 residues. CDR1 GTSNPN and CDR2 SVGIG come from the germline V gene (reference sequence).

This clonotype was seen ten or more times. The chain uses TRBV19 and TRBJ2-5; the D is unclear. The CDR3 is made up of 14 amino acids. CDR1 and CDR2 (germline): LNHDA, SQIVND (reference sequence). V lost 5 bases and J 4 bases, leaving 14 bases between the germline ends. CDR3 region: CASSRASFGETQYF. In DNA, the CDR3 is TGTGCCAGTAGTCGCGCTAGTTTTGGAGAGACCCAGTACTTC.

This clonotype was seen repeatedly, ten times or more. The chain recombines TRBV20-1 with TRBJ2-7; 9 bases fit TRBD2. CDR3 length equals 14 residues. Germline V CDR1 and CDR2: DFQATT, SNEGSKA (reference sequence). Germline trimming cut 0 bases from V and 5 bases from J; bases unmatched to any gene: 5. The CDR3: CSARDSGGLNEQYF. The CDR3 DNA reads as TGCAGTGCTAGAGATAGCGGGGGTTTGAACGAGCAGTACTTC.

This clonotype showed up many times. V is TRBV19 and J is TRBJ1-5; D uncertain. Germline CDR1 reads LNHDA; CDR2 reads SQIVND (reference sequence). The CDR3 is 15 residues long. The ends were cut back, 7 bases at V and 0 bases at J, with 13 bases in the middle. The CDR3 spells CASKNNAGSNQPQHF. CDR3 sequence (DNA): TGTGCCAGTAAAAATAACGCCGGTAGCAATCAGCCCCAGCATTTT.